One TCR beta chain is described in this entry. Its antigen is still unknown. Since a far larger clone is one base different, this is likely a read error. These data originate in a study of T cell responses to AZD1222 COVID-19 vaccine. General study findings and limits: The breadth and depth of Spike-specific TCRs increased once two AZD1222 doses had been given. Females outnumbered males among donors, who were mostly white British; clonal diversity was possibly underestimated. The study identified only five or six AZD1222 recipients as seropositive at baseline. Nearly half of spike-specific TCRs reportedly go after variant regions that carry no mutations.

J lost 6 bases, V lost 5 bases, and 3 bases had no gene match. CDR1 SGHAT and CDR2 FQDESV come from the germline V gene (reference sequence). The CDR3 is made up of 15 amino acids. Sequencing used immunoSEQ multiplex PCR; TCRdb keeps in-frame clones, though not all of them. The sample consists of fewer than 120,000 clones, roughly 92% of them appearing once. Sequenced here: peripheral blood, sampled 28 days after the second AZD1222 dose. V and J are TRBV11-1 and TRBJ2-1; TRBD2 matches at 14 bases. The TCR was taken from an adult who received the AZD1222 COVID-19 vaccine. CDR3 nucleotide sequence: TGTGCCAGCAGCCCCGGACTAGCGGGGGGCAATGAGCAGTTCTTC. It yields the protein CASSPGLAGGNEQFF.